This entry describes one T cell receptor (beta chain). Its antigen is not identified. The data originate from a study of cytomegalovirus exposure and HLA in healthy donors. Germline lookup yields CDR1 GTSNPN and CDR2 SVGIG (reference sequence). Losses at the gene ends were 2 bases for V and 7 bases for J; bases not matched to a gene: 9. The CDR3 loop spans 14 amino acids. Points from the study as a whole: A later analysis reportedly found fewer N-insertions in an Asian-associated ancestry cluster than the approximately 670-donor mean. Only CMV serostatus was available as immune exposure information.

Both 60 Vbeta primers and 13 Jbeta primers went into the PCR. Assay: immunoSEQ multiplex PCR; the TCRdb copy retains only in-frame clones and omits some. This table holds about 100,000 clones, roughly 83% found once. The receptor was derived from a female donor in good health and CMV-seropositive. This chain joins TRBV30 and TRBJ2-5, with 8 bases aligning to TRBD1. Sequenced input: PBMCs. CDR3 sequence reads: CAWSQDRVYGTQYF. The DNA for the CDR3 is TGTGCCTGGAGTCAGGACAGGGTGTACGGGACCCAGTACTTC.